A single sample gave rise to the 9 T cell receptor beta chains below, sequenced in a study of T cells after yellow fever vaccination. TCRdb used MiXCR to reprocess the 5' RACE reads, holding one entry per CDR3 protein. Counted here are 300,000 to 450,000 distinct CDR3 sequences, about 6.2% occurring once; the ten biggest clones make up 14% to 15%. The sample was PBMCs, taken 5 days after the yellow fever booster vaccination. The source of these receptors is a man aged 30 to 39 who received the YFV17D yellow fever vaccine.

A note on this clonotype: A much larger clone sits a single nucleotide away, making a read error possible. V and J are TRBV5-1 and TRBJ2-7; TRBD2 is a possible D gene (6 bases). Germline V lookup: CDR1 SGHRS, CDR2 YFSETQ. CDR3 length: 18 amino acids. CDR3 in DNA: TGCGACAGCAGCTTGCGGGGCTCGACGCTACAGAAATTCTACGAGCAGTACTTC. Amino acid sequence: CDSSLRGSTLQKFYEQYF.

This clonotype was detected a few times. V usage is TRBV11-2 and J usage is TRBJ2-2; tentatively, D is TRBD1 (7 bases). The CDR3 sequence is 16 residues long. Germline V gives CDR1 SGHAT, CDR2 FQNNGV. The ends were cut back, 7 bases at V and 4 bases at J, with 19 bases in the middle. The chain's CDR3 is CASIVGGGAGTGELFF. CDR3 nucleotide sequence: TGTGCCAGCATCGTAGGGGGCGGGGCGGGCACCGGGGAGCTGTTTTTT.

The CDR3 protein is CASSSGGPPDEQFF. DNA of the CDR3: TGTGCCAGCAGCTCCGGGGGGCCTCCCGATGAGCAGTTCTTC. This chain uses TRBV7-7 with TRBJ2-1; D may be TRBD2 (7 bases). Germline CDR1 and CDR2: SSHAT and FNYEAQ (reference sequence). V lost 4 bases and J 8 bases, leaving 15 bases between the germline ends. The CDR3 is made up of 14 amino acids.

This clonotype was recorded a few times. V gene TRBV5-1 combines with J gene TRBJ2-5; D gene ambiguous. The germline V gene has CDR1 SGHRS and CDR2 YFSETQ. The CDR3 has 15 amino acids. Trimming pared 0 bases from V and 5 bases from J, leaving 14 bases between. CDR3 DNA sequence: TGCGCCAGCAGCTTGGGGACCAAACGCATGGAGACCCAGTACTTC. Amino acids: CASSLGTKRMETQYF.

The gene calls are TRBV4-3 and TRBJ2-7; tentatively, D is TRBD2 (6 bases). Germline CDR1 reads LGHNA; CDR2 reads YSLEER. The CDR3 runs 19 residues. Trimming took off 0 bases at V and 1 base at J, with 22 bases between the two ends. The CDR3 reads CASSQDEGSLIGGSYEQYF. In DNA, the CDR3 is TGCGCCAGCAGCCAAGATGAGGGATCCCTTATCGGGGGATCCTACGAGCAGTACTTC.

This clonotype was detected a few times. In DNA form, the CDR3 reads TGCGCCAGCAGCCGGACTAGCGGAGGGAAGAACACAGATACGCAGTATTTT. Amino acids: CASSRTSGGKNTDTQYF. The chain uses TRBV5-1 and TRBJ2-3; 10 nucleotides line up with TRBD2. Germline V gene data show CDR1 as SGHRS and CDR2 as YFSETQ. The CDR3 length is 17 residues. Trimming cost V 4 bases and J 2 bases; bases outside gene matches: 10.

The chain carries TRBV18 and TRBJ2-7, with TRBD1 matching 7 bases. With V trimmed by 3 bases and J by 1 base, 3 bases remained unmatched. The CDR3 has 14 amino acids. Germline values: CDR1 KGHSH, CDR2 LQKENI. In DNA, the CDR3 is TGTGCCAGCTCACCTGGGGGACAGTCCTACGAGCAGTACTTC. It yields the protein CASSPGGQSYEQYF.

In its sample, this clonotype was seen many times. This chain joins TRBV18 and TRBJ2-2; D unresolved. Germline V CDR1 and CDR2: KGHSH, LQKENI. V lost 6 bases and J lost 0, with 11 bases in between. This CDR3 is built from 15 residues. CDR3 in amino acids: CASSPSRSNTGELFF. The CDR3 nucleotides are TGTGCCAGCTCGCCATCACGCTCGAACACCGGGGAGCTGTTTTTT. The complete variable domain, with remaining parts taken from reference TRBV18 and TRBJ2-2, reads NAGVMQNPRHLVRRRGQEARLRCSPMKGHSHVYWYRQLPEEGLKFMVYLQKENIIDESGMPKERFSAEFPKEGPSILRIQQVVRGDSAAYFCASSPSRSNTGELFFGEGSRLTVL.

This chain uses TRBV20-1 with TRBJ2-3; D is ambiguous. Trimming took off 2 bases at V and 1 base at J, with 10 bases between the two ends. This CDR3 is 14 amino acids long. Per germline, CDR1 DFQATT and CDR2 SNEGSKA (reference sequence). The CDR3 coding sequence is TGCAGTGCTAGAAATTCGGCTGGCACAGATACGCAGTATTTT. Amino acid sequence: CSARNSAGTDTQYF.